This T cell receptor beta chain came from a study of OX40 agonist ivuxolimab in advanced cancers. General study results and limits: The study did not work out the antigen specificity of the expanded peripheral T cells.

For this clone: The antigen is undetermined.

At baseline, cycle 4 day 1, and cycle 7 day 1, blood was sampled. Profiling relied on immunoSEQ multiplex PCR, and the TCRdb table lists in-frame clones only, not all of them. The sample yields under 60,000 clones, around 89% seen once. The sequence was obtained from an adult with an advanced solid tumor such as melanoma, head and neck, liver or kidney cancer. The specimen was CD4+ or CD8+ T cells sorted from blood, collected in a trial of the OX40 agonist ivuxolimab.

CDR3 loop: CASRSGYNEQFF. The CDR3 DNA follows: TGTGCCAGCCGTAGCGGTTACAATGAGCAGTTCTTC. The chain links TRBV6-5 to TRBJ2-1; D is perhaps TRBD2 (6 bases). In germline, CDR1 is MNHEY, CDR2 SVGAGI. Deletions cut 8 bases from V and 4 bases from J, with 9 bases between. The CDR3 length is 12 residues.